This T cell receptor (beta chain) was captured by sequencing in a study of T cell responses to AZD1222 COVID-19 vaccine. Study results and limitations: Seropositive AZD1222 recipients at baseline numbered only five or six. Females outnumbered males among donors, who were mostly white British; clonal diversity was possibly underestimated.

This clone was counted a single time. Its cognate antigen is unknown. CDR3 size: 14 residues. The germline V gene has CDR1 MNHEY and CDR2 SVGAGI. J lost 3 bases, V lost 7 bases, and 8 bases had no gene match. Using immunoSEQ multiplex PCR, the repertoire was profiled, and TCRdb retains in-frame clones only, with some absent. The table lists 150,000 to 200,000 clones, 90% to 95% of them singletons. This sequence originates from an adult who received the AZD1222 COVID-19 vaccine. The chain carries TRBV6-5 and TRBJ2-7; 8 nucleotides match TRBD2. This specimen was peripheral blood, taken 28 days after the second AZD1222 dose. CDR3 nucleotides: TGTGCCAGCAAGGGTAGCGGGACTCTCTACGAGCAGTACTTC. This translates into CASKGSGTLYEQYF.